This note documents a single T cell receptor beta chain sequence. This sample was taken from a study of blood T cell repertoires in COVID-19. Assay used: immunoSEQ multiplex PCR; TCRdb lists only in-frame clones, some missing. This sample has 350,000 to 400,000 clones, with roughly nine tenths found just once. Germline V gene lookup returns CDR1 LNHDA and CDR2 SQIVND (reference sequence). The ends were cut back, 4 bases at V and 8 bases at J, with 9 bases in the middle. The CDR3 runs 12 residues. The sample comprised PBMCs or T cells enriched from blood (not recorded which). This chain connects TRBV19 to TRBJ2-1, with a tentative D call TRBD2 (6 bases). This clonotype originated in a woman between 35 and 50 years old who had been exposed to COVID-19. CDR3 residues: CASSTGTYEQFF. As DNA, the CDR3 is TGTGCCAGTAGTACCGGGACTTATGAGCAGTTCTTC.